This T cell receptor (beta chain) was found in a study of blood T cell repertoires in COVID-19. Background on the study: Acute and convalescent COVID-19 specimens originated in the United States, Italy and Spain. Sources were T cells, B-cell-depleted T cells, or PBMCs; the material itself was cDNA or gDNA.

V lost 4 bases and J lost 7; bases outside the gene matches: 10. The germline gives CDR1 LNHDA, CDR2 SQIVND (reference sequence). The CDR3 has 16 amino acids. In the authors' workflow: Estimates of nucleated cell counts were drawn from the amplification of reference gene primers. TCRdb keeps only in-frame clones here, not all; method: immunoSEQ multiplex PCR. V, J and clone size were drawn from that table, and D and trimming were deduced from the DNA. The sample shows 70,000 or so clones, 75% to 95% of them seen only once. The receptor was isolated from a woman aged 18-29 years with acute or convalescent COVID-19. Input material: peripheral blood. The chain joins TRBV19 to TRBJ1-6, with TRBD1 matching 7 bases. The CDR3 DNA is TGTGCCAGTAGTACCGGGACAGTGAGTCTCAATTCACCCCTCCACTTT. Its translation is CASSTGTVSLNSPLHF.